This T cell receptor beta chain is from a study of shared clonotypes between healthy human individuals (TCRdb year 2020). Regarding the complete study: The cohort included a few men and a couple of women between 18 and 49 years of age. Per donor, three plates each were used for CD4 naive and CD4 memory, two for CD8 naive, and one for CD8 memory. Leukapheresis yielded between about 0.9 and 9 billion PBMCs per donor. To estimate repertoire size and how much clonotype sharing occurs between individuals, the study deeply sequenced the blood TCR repertoires of several healthy adults. Libraries were prepared and TCR repertoires were sequenced by different laboratories using diverse techniques, in order to increase sequencing depth and limit assay-specific biases. Points the paper makes about the study in general: Based on pairwise subsampling, the degree of clonotype sharing among donors was expected to be affected by sequencing depth. Estimated clonotype richness was generally larger for naive than for memory subsets. Sampling was limited to blood, and TCR repertoires in tissue likely differ from TCR repertoires in blood. Sharing across a few donors was observed for about 5% of naive CD4, about 3.2% of naive CD8, over 2% of memory CD4, and about 0.4% of memory CD8 clonotypes. Higher generation probabilities were observed for clonotypes shared by all four sorted-subset donors than for non-shared clonotypes. Because the study included only a small number of donors, the genetic and exposure-history diversity represented was limited. Even with the large sequencing depth, rarefaction of the sorted-subset datasets indicated that sequencing was incomplete.

CD8 naive samples were CD45RO-negative cells positively selected for CCR7, giving a CD45RA+CCR7+ population that excluded TemRA cells. Donors were healthy HIV-negative adults with no recently reported acute infections or vaccinations. Only Caucasian adults living in Nashville, Tennessee, USA were represented among the donors. After blood collection by leukapheresis, PBMCs were isolated using Ficoll-Histopaque density gradient centrifugation and then cryopreserved in the vapor phase of liquid nitrogen. Analytical flow cytometry was used to check the purity and quantity of every magnetically sorted T cell population. From each sorted fraction, genomic DNA was isolated and quantified by UV absorbance on a Nanodrop 2000c. A note on this clone: There is no known antigen for this receptor. Base quality data are lacking; no much larger clone is found one base away.

Including cysteine and phenylalanine, the CDR3 has 15 amino acids. Here the CDR3 DNA is all that survives: 45 bases in frame from base 1. The germline V and J ends show losses of 8 bases and 4 bases respectively, and no gene match explains 12 bases of the junction. Taken from the germline V gene (reference sequence), the CDR1 and CDR2 loops are MNHEY and SMNVEV. TCR CDR3 regions were amplified from genomic DNA by multiplex PCR using the deep immunoSEQ assay. Extracted genomic DNA from each cell subset was spread evenly across all wells of several immunoSEQ 96-well plates, with each plate serving as a replicate. For sorted subsets, each replicate PCR was loaded with 200 ng genomic DNA, equivalent to roughly 30,000 T cell genomes. Purified libraries were quantified with a Qubit 3.0 fluorometer, sized on a Bioanalyzer 2100, and re-quantified with the KAPA Library Quantification kit. Each immunoSEQ 96-well plate was sequenced on its own single-read 150-cycle Illumina NextSeq 550 flow cell. Per the authors' processing: Because the immunoSEQ output held only junctional sequences and lacked quality scores, the filtering could not match the filtering applied to full-length reads. Sequences were annotated with PyIR, a Python wrapper for IgBLAST v1.9, using IMGT germline references to assign V/J genes and CDR3. Reads with weak V/J assignments (E-value above 1e-6), missing CDR3, stop codons, out-of-frame junctions, or ambiguous translated residues were removed. V3J clonotypes were defined as sequences sharing an identical inferred V gene, J gene, and CDR3 amino acid sequence. Percentage overlap between repertoires was computed as shared unique clonotypes divided by the size of the smaller repertoire. Repertoire richness was assessed with RTK rarefaction, the Chao1 estimator, and Recon v2.1 estimates of unobserved clonotypes. Generation probabilities were computed with OLGA for all TCRbeta clonotypes obtained by the gDNA method from several donors. Here the immuneACCESS table is served through TCRdb, limited to in-frame sequences with V and J called. Missing clones are a known gap in these copies; in checked studies unresolved V genes cover under half, and the rest lacks a known reason. That table supplies the V and J calls and clone size; D and trimming were determined from the DNA. The table for this sample lists roughly 590,000 clones; roughly 95% of them were counted only once. The ten biggest clones cover 0.11% of the sample.

The receptor's source is a woman aged 25 to 39 in good health. The chain links TRBV27 with TRBJ2-3; 7 bases in the junction line up with TRBD2. The sequenced sample consisted of naive CD8+ T cells sorted from blood. The label giving this sample's cell subset or site can be read as: CD45RA+CCR7+. The DNA reads as follows: TGTGCCAGCGGGGACCCTTATAGCGGGTCAGATACGCAGTATTTT. Translation gives CASGDPYSGSDTQYF.